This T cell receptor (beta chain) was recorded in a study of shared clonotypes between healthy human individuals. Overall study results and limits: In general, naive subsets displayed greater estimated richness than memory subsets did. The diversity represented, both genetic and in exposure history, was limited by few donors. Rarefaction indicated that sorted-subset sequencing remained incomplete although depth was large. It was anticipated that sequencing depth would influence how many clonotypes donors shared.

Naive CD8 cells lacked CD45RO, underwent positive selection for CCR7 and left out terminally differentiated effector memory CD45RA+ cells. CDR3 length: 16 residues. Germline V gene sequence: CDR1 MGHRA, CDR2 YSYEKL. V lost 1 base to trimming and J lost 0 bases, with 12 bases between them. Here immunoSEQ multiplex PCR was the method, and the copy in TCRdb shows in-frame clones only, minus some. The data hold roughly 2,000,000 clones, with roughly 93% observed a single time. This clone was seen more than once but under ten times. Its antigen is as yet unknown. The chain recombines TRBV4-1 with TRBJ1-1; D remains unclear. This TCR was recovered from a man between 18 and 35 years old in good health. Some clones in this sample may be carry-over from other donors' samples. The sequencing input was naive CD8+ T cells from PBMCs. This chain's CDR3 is CASSQGSGDLNTEAFF. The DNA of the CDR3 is TGCGCCAGCAGCCAAGGTAGCGGCGACTTGAACACTGAAGCTTTCTTT.